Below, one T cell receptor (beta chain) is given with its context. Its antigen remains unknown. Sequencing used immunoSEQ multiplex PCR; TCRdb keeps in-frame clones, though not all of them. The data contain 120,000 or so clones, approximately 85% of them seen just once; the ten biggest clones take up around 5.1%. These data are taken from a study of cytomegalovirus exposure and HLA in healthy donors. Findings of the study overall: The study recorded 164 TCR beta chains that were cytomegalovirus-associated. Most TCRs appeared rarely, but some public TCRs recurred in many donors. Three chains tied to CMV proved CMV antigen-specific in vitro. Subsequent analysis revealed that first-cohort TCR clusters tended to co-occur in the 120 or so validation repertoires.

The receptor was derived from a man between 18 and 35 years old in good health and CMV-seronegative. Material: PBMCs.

DNA for the CDR3: TGTGCCAGCAGTGAACTCAGCTCTGGAAACACCATATATTTT. It specifies CASSELSSGNTIYF. The chain employs TRBV6-1 and TRBJ1-3; D not certain. CDR3 length: 14 amino acids. The germline V and J ends were trimmed by 2 bases and 0 bases, with 5 bases remaining between them. CDR1 MNHNS and CDR2 SASEGT come from the germline V gene.